Listed below are T cell receptor beta chains from one sample, sequenced in a study of cytomegalovirus exposure and HLA in healthy donors. Profiled with immunoSEQ multiplex PCR; TCRdb holds only in-frame clones, not every one. Of about 170,000 clones listed, around 62% are singletons. The sequencing input was PBMCs. These receptors came from a man aged 40-49 years in good health and CMV-seronegative. The CDR3 runs from the conserved cysteine through the conserved F or W. A D gene is named only where the DNA matches it firmly. Part of the rows lack a size; the others show once, few, many or a class for expanded clones.

V	D	J	size	DNA	CDR3
TRBV5-1	TRBD1	TRBJ2-1	few	TGCGCCAGCAGCCTCGAAGGGACAGGGCTCGGAGGGGGGCAGTTCTTC	CASSLEGTGLGGGQFF
TRBV7-8	-	TRBJ2-7	few	TGTGCCAGCAGCTTTCCAGGGTCCTACGAGCAGTACTTC	CASSFPGSYEQYF
TRBV6-5	TRBD1	TRBJ2-5	once	TGTGCCAGCACTCCATCACAGGGGGCCCCGGAGACCCAGTACTTC	CASTPSQGAPETQYF
TRBV5-1	TRBD1	TRBJ1-6	-	TGCGCCAGCAGCTCGGACAGGGATTCACCCCTCCACTTT	CASSSDRDSPLHF
TRBV11-2	-	TRBJ2-3	-	TGTGCCAGCAGCTCTAAAACGCACGGTAATACGCAGTATTTT	CASSSKTHGNTQYF
TRBV4-3	-	TRBJ2-3	-	TGCGCCAGCAGCCAAGATCGGGAAACGACTAGCACAGATACGCAGTATTTT	CASSQDRETTSTDTQYF
TRBV4-1	TRBD2	TRBJ2-3	-	TGCGCCAGCAGCCAAGAACCGAACGTCCCCGGACTAGCCTTAGTTGCAGATACGCAGTATTTT	CASSQEPNVPGLALVADTQYF
TRBV28	TRBD2	TRBJ2-2	-	TGTGCCAGCAGCTCTACTAGCGGGAGTAACACCGGGGAGCTGTTTTTT	CASSSTSGSNTGELFF
TRBV27	-	TRBJ2-7	-	TGTGCCAGCAGTTCGTACAGGGCGGGGGACTCCTACGAGCAGTACTTC	CASSSYRAGDSYEQYF
TRBV7-3	-	TRBJ2-1	-	TGTGCCAGCAGCTTAAGAGGGCGGGCCAATGAGCAGTTCTTC	CASSLRGRANEQFF
TRBV18	-	TRBJ2-7	once	TGTGCCAGCTCGCCCTTACCCTACGAGCAGTACTTC	CASSPLPYEQYF
TRBV5-4	TRBD2	TRBJ2-3	-	TGTGCCAGCAGTTGGGACTACACAGATACGCAGTATTTT	CASSWDYTDTQYF
TRBV6-6	TRBD2	TRBJ2-7	-	TGTGCCAGCAGCACTGGGACTAGCGGGAAGTCCTACGAGCAGTACTTC	CASSTGTSGKSYEQYF
TRBV5-6	-	TRBJ2-5	-	TGTGCCAGCAGCCCCCGACAGGTTCTTATACAAGAGACCCAGTACTTC	CASSPRQVLIQETQYF
TRBV19	TRBD1	TRBJ2-5	-	TGTGCCAGTAGTAACCCGGGACAGCAAGAGACCCAGTACTTC	CASSNPGQQETQYF
TRBV10-3	TRBD1	TRBJ2-7	-	TGTGCCATCAGACCGGGACAGGGAACCTACGAGCAGTACTTC	CAIRPGQGTYEQYF
TRBV4-1	TRBD2	TRBJ2-3	-	TGCGCCAGCAGCCACAGACTAGCGGGAACCAGTGATCCTAGCACAGATACGCAGTATTTT	CASSHRLAGTSDPSTDTQYF
TRBV5-1	-	TRBJ2-5	-	TGCGCCAGCAGCTTGGATCAGACACAAGAGACCCAGTACTTC	CASSLDQTQETQYF
TRBV7-8	TRBD1	TRBJ2-1	-	TGTGCCAGCAGCTTAGGGACAGGGGGTTTCCATGAGCAGTTCTTC	CASSLGTGGFHEQFF
TRBV7-9	TRBD2	TRBJ2-3	-	TGTGCCAGCAGCTTTAGCGGGGGGGGCACAGATACGCAGTATTTT	CASSFSGGGTDTQYF
TRBV27	-	TRBJ1-1	-	TGTGCCAGCAACCCCCGCGACGGGGGAACTGAAGCTTTCTTT	CASNPRDGGTEAFF
TRBV7-2	-	TRBJ2-7	-	TGTGCCAGCGGCCGCTCCTACGAGCAGTACTTC	CASGRSYEQYF
TRBV29-1	TRBD1	TRBJ1-3	-	TGCAGCGTGAACGGACAGGGGGCAAACACCATATATTTT	CSVNGQGANTIYF
TRBV6-5	TRBD2	TRBJ2-5	-	TGCGATCCTAGCGGGAGGGATGGGGAGACCCAGTACTTC	CDPSGRDGETQYF
TRBV6-5	TRBD2	TRBJ2-7	-	TGTGCCAGCAGAGACGGGGGGGGGATCGAGCAGTACTTC	CASRDGGGIEQYF